What follows describes a single TCR beta chain. The sample comes from a study of T-cell reconstitution after alpha-beta-depleted transplantation in children. CDR1 and CDR2 (germline): MNHNS, SASEGT. This CDR3 region has 12 residues. V was trimmed by 7 bases and J by 4 bases, leaving 11 bases between them. Library preparation (for TCRbeta) was performed with unique molecular identifiers. MiXCR, run by TCRdb on the PCR reads, gives a single entry per CDR3 protein. The sample records around 530,000 distinct CDR3 sequences, about 33% being singletons. This TCR was recovered from a human donor who donated a stem cell graft to a child with aplastic anemia. The material was PBMCs from the stem cell graft donor, obtained from the stem cell graft. The gene calls are TRBV6-1 and TRBJ2-7; tentatively, D is TRBD2 (5 bases). In DNA form, the CDR3 reads TGTGCCAGCAAGGGTTCGGGGTACGAGCAGTACGTC. Protein: CASKGSGYEQYV.